This T cell receptor (beta chain) was profiled in a study of Ad26.COV2.S vaccination and SARS-CoV-2 variants. Findings and caveats of the study: A substantial breadth of spike-specific CD8+ and CD4+ T cell responses after vaccination has been reported. Higher spike-specific TCR breadth was found in vaccine recipients than in placebo recipients. With respect to non-spike TCR breadth, vaccine and placebo recipients were similar. Measurements of TCR breadth and depth may have given underestimates of the total T cell responses.

The data were produced by immunoSEQ multiplex PCR, yet TCRdb's version contains in-frame clones alone and is incomplete. The repertoire holds tens of thousands of clones, approximately 83% seen once, with roughly half in the top ten. To note about this clone: Its antigen is still unknown.

V lost 7 bases, J lost 5 bases, and 6 bases stayed unmatched. CDR3 size: 15 residues. Germline V gene lookup returns CDR1 KGHDR and CDR2 SFDVKD. This TCR came from a human donor who had recovered from COVID-19. The sequencing here drew on peripheral blood, taken after recovery from COVID-19. This chain joins TRBV24-1 and TRBJ2-2, with 10 nucleotides matching TRBD1. The chain's CDR3 is CATRSGTGETGELFF. The CDR3 nucleotides read TGTGCCACCAGATCCGGGACAGGGGAAACCGGGGAGCTGTTTTTT.